The 21 T cell receptor beta chains reported below all come from one sample, sequenced in a study of shared clonotypes between healthy human individuals. Assay used: immunoSEQ multiplex PCR; TCRdb lists only in-frame clones, some missing. The sample gives about 520,000 clones, 60% to 80% of which show up once; 12% is in the top ten. Input material: PBMCs. All receptors derive from a woman aged 40-49 years in good health. Some clones in this sample may be carry-over from other donors' samples.

The chain employs TRBV7-3 and TRBJ2-3, with D tentatively TRBD1 (5 bases). The V and J ends lost 5 bases and 0 bases respectively, with 9 bases between them. CDR1 is SGHTA, CDR2 FQGTGA, per germline. This CDR3 has 14 residues. In DNA form, the CDR3 reads TGTGCCAGCAGCCGTGGACATAGCACAGATACGCAGTATTTT. Residues: CASSRGHSTDTQYF.

The genes are TRBV5-1 and TRBJ2-3; no clear D gene. Between the trimmed V and J ends, which lost 7 bases and 6 bases, there was a span of 15 bases. This CDR3 comprises 13 residues. Germline loops: CDR1 SGHRS, CDR2 YFSETQ. CDR3 sequence (DNA): TGCGCCAGCCGCCCGGACCCCGGGGATACGCAGTATTTT. This sequence encodes CASRPDPGDTQYF.

The rearrangement uses TRBV5-5 and TRBJ1-2; 8 positions agree with TRBD1. The CDR3 is 17 residues long. The trim removed 4 bases at V and 1 base at J, leaving 12 bases unmatched. Germline loops: CDR1 SGHKS, CDR2 YYEKEE (reference sequence). In nucleotides, the CDR3 is TGTGCCAGCAGCCTTACAGGGGGAAGGGTGATTAACTATGGCTACACCTTC. Translation: CASSLTGGRVINYGYTF.

V gene TRBV7-3 combines with J gene TRBJ2-1; 7 bases fit TRBD2. The CDR3 runs to 16 residues. The junction had 3 bases not matched to a gene; V was cut back by 1 base and J by 0 bases. Per germline, CDR1 SGHTA and CDR2 FQGTGA. The CDR3 loop reads CASSLRSGVSYNEQFF. In DNA, the CDR3 is TGTGCCAGCAGCTTAAGGAGCGGGGTCTCCTACAATGAGCAGTTCTTC.

The V call is TRBV6-5, the J call TRBJ1-2; no firm D call. Germline V gene lookup returns CDR1 MNHEY and CDR2 SVGAGI. This CDR3 has 14 amino acids. V lost 0 bases to trimming and J lost 3 bases, with 8 bases between them. The CDR3 sequence is CASSYSMGHYGYTF. As DNA, the CDR3 is TGTGCCAGCAGTTACTCGATGGGCCACTATGGCTACACCTTC.

This clone was counted a few times. V and J are TRBV4-1 and TRBJ1-5; D uncertain. Germline V gene sequence: CDR1 MGHRA, CDR2 YSYEKL. The CDR3 covers 15 residues. Between the trimmed V and J ends, which lost 1 base and 7 bases, there was a span of 14 bases. For the CDR3, the DNA is TGCGCCAGCAGCCAAGCCCTGCCAGCATCCCAGCCCCAGCATTTT. It codes for CASSQALPASQPQHF.

This rearrangement joins TRBV19 to TRBJ2-4, with 9 bases identical to TRBD2. J was trimmed by 0 bases and V by 6 bases; bases with no gene match: 15. Germline assignment: CDR1 LNHDA and CDR2 SQIVND (reference sequence). The CDR3 sequence is 19 residues long. CDR3 bases: TGTGCCAGTAGACGCTCCTGGGGGCTAGCGGGGATAGCCAAAAACATTCAGTACTTC. Translated, it gives CASRRSWGLAGIAKNIQYF. Full variable domain (outside the CDR3, taken from reference TRBV19 and TRBJ2-4): DGGITQSPKYLFRKEGQNVTLSCEQNLNHDAMYWYRQDPGQGLRLIYYSQIVNDFQKGDIAEGYSVSREKKESFPLTVTSAQKNPTAFYLCASRRSWGLAGIAKNIQYFGAGTRLSVL.

The gene calls are TRBV27 and TRBJ1-2; 10 nucleotides match TRBD1. V was clipped by 3 bases and J by 4 bases; unmatched bases: 8. This CDR3 is built from 16 residues. CDR1 is MNHEY and CDR2 is SMNVEV in the germline V gene (reference sequence). In nucleotides, the CDR3 is TGTGCCAGCAGTTTTTTAGACAGGGGGCTAGGCTATGGCTACACCTTC. This gives the protein CASSFLDRGLGYGYTF.

The chain couples TRBV4-2 to TRBJ1-4, with 7 bases identical to TRBD1. Germline V gene data show CDR1 as LGHNA and CDR2 as YNFKEQ. This CDR3 has 15 amino acids. Trimming took 1 base from V and 5 from J; bases not matched to a gene: 4. CDR3 protein: CASSQAGQLNEKLFF. In DNA, the CDR3 is TGTGCCAGCAGCCAAGCGGGACAGCTGAATGAAAAACTGTTTTTT.

V gene TRBV5-1 combines with J gene TRBJ2-1; TRBD2 matches at 9 bases. CDR1 is SGHRS, CDR2 YFSETQ, per germline. Trimming at V came to 4 bases and at J to 5 bases, leaving 10 bases not matched to a gene. CDR3 length: 16 residues. DNA of the CDR3: TGCGCCAGCAGCCCGACCGAGACTAGCGGCCACAATGAGCAGTTCTTC. Amino acids: CASSPTETSGHNEQFF.

This clone was observed a handful of times. The gene calls are TRBV15 and TRBJ1-5; no definite D call. V was trimmed by 5 bases and J by 0 bases, leaving 14 bases between them. Germline CDR1 and CDR2: LNHNV and YYDKDF (reference sequence). The CDR3 is 16 amino acids. CDR3 amino acids: CATSAGGISSNQPQHF. Here the CDR3 DNA reads TGTGCCACCAGCGCCGGCGGAATATCTAGCAATCAGCCCCAGCATTTT.

The gene calls are TRBV10-3 and TRBJ2-2, with TRBD1 matching over 7 bases. The J segment lost 1 base and the V segment lost 7 bases, leaving 9 bases of the junction unmatched. CDR1 is ENHRY, CDR2 SYGVKD, per germline. This CDR3 has 16 amino acids. The CDR3 protein is CAINPGQNLNTGELFF. CDR3 nucleotide sequence: TGTGCCATCAACCCGGGACAGAACTTGAACACCGGGGAGCTGTTTTTT.

This chain joins TRBV19 and TRBJ2-1; 7 bases agree with TRBD2. Per the germline V gene, CDR1 is LNHDA and CDR2 is SQIVND (reference sequence). The CDR3 is 13 residues long. With 5 bases clipped from V and 5 bases from J, the junction kept 3 bases outside the gene matches. Here the CDR3 DNA reads TGTGCCAGTAGTTTGACTAGCAACAATGAGCAGTTCTTC. This codes for CASSLTSNNEQFF.

As regards this clone: This may arise from a read error, as a much more abundant clone is one base away. In the same sample, other DNA sequences code for this CDR3. The V and J genes are TRBV7-8 and TRBJ1-2, with D possibly matching TRBD1 (6 bases). Deletions cut 3 bases from V and 1 base from J, with 6 bases between. CDR3 length: 13 amino acids. CDR1 and CDR2 from the germline V gene are SGHVS and FQNEAQ. Written as DNA, the CDR3 is TGTGCCAGCAGCTTGGACAGTAACTATGGCTACACCTTC. Protein sequence: CASSLDSNYGYTF.

V is TRBV28 and J is TRBJ2-7; tentatively, D is TRBD1 or TRBD2 (5 bases each). The CDR3 is 15 residues long. Germline lookup yields CDR1 MDHEN and CDR2 SYDVKM. V lost 5 bases, J lost 0 bases, and 14 bases lay in between. CDR3 nucleotides: TGTGCCAGCAGTGGGACCCAGCGGAGCTCCTACGAGCAGTACTTC. Its translation: CASSGTQRSSYEQYF. The whole variable domain, remainder taken from reference TRBV28 and TRBJ2-7, is DVKVTQSSRYLVKRTGEKVFLECVQDMDHENMFWYRQDPGLGLRLIYFSYDVKMKEKGDIPEGYSVSREKKERFSLILESASTNQTSMYLCASSGTQRSSYEQYFGPGTRLTVT.

The chain combines TRBV6-5 with TRBJ1-1; 8 bases match TRBD1. The V gene's germline CDR1 is MNHEY and CDR2 SVGAGI. The CDR3 has 15 residues. The ends lost 5 bases at V and 7 bases at J; junction bases unmatched: 12. The CDR3 coding sequence is TGTGCCAGCAGTGCGTCGACAGGGGCGGTGGGTGAAGCTTTCTTT. The encoded protein is CASSASTGAVGEAFF.

The chain couples TRBV7-3 to TRBJ2-1; 10 positions match TRBD2. CDR3 length: 15 amino acids. Unmatched junction bases numbered 7, after V lost 5 bases and J lost 6 bases. Per the germline V gene, CDR1 is SGHTA and CDR2 is FQGTGA. The CDR3 DNA follows: TGTGCCAGCAGCCCTCTAGCGGGAGTTCGCAATGAGCAGTTCTTC. Encoded protein: CASSPLAGVRNEQFF.

This clone was counted once. The chain is built from TRBV7-3 and TRBJ2-4; no clear D. The CDR3 covers 13 residues. In germline, CDR1 is SGHTA, CDR2 FQGTGA. Trimming removed 1 base at V and 5 bases at J, with 6 bases between. CDR3 loop: CASSLNYENIQYF. Here the CDR3 DNA reads TGTGCCAGCAGCTTAAACTACGAAAACATTCAGTACTTC. Together with reference TRBV7-3 and TRBJ2-4, the CDR3 gives the full variable domain: GAGVSQTPSNKVTEKGKYVELRCDPISGHTALYWYRQSLGQGPEFLIYFQGTGAADDSGLPNDRFFAVRPEGSVSTLKIQRTERGDSAVYLCASSLNYENIQYFGAGTRLSVL.

The genes are TRBV19 and TRBJ2-6, with unresolved D. Germline-derived CDR1 and CDR2 are LNHDA and SQIVND (reference sequence). This CDR3 contains 17 residues. With 2 bases removed from V and 0 bases from J, the gap between germline ends came to 11 bases. CDR3: CASSIRQESSGANVLTF. CDR3 in DNA: TGTGCCAGTAGTATAAGGCAGGAGAGCTCTGGGGCCAACGTCCTGACTTTC.

This clone was counted a single time. The V and J genes are TRBV7-3 and TRBJ2-5, with 7 positions matching TRBD1. The CDR3 has 15 amino acids. Germline CDR1 is SGHTA and CDR2 is FQGTGA. Germline trimming cut 3 bases from V and 1 base from J; bases unmatched to any gene: 5. CDR3 nucleotides: TGTGCCAGCAGCTTCGGTGGGACAGTCCAAGAGACCCAGTACTTC. Its protein is CASSFGGTVQETQYF. The full variable domain, in which reference TRBV7-3 and TRBJ2-5 provide the parts outside the CDR3, is GAGVSQTPSNKVTEKGKYVELRCDPISGHTALYWYRQSLGQGPEFLIYFQGTGAADDSGLPNDRFFAVRPEGSVSTLKIQRTERGDSAVYLCASSFGGTVQETQYFGPGTRLLVL.

The genes are TRBV18 and TRBJ1-1; no clear D. The germline gives CDR1 KGHSH, CDR2 LQKENI. The CDR3 runs to 13 residues. Trimming left V 3 bases short and J 4 bases short, with 9 bases between. This chain's CDR3 is CASSPSIRTEAFF. CDR3 nucleotide sequence: TGTGCCAGCTCACCCAGTATTCGCACTGAAGCTTTCTTT.